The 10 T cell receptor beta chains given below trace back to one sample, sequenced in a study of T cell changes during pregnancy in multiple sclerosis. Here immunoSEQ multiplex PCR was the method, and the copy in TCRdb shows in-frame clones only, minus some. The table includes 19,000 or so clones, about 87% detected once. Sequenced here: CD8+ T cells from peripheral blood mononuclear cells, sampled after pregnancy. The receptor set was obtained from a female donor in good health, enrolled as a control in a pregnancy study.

The CDR3 sequence is CASTRQGANSPLHF. The CDR3 DNA reads as TGTGCCAGCACCCGACAGGGGGCAAATTCACCCCTCCACTTT. This chain links TRBV27 with TRBJ1-6; the match to TRBD1 covers 10 bases. Germline loops: CDR1 MNHEY, CDR2 SMNVEV (reference sequence). The CDR3 runs to 14 residues. The V gene end was trimmed by 7 bases and the J gene end by 7 bases; junction bases not matched to a gene: 4.

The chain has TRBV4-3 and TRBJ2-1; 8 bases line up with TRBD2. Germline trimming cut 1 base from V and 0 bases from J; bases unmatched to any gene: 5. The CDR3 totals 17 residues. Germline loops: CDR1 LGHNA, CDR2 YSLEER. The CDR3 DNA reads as TGCGCCAGCAGCCAAGTTCGGGGGGGGAGCTCCTACAATGAGCAGTTCTTC. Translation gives CASSQVRGGSSYNEQFF.

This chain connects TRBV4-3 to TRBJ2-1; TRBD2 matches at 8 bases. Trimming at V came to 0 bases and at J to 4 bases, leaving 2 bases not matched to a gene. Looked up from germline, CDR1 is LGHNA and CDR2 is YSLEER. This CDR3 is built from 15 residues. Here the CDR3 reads CASSQDTSGYNEQFF. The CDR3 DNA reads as TGCGCCAGCAGCCAAGACACTAGCGGTTACAATGAGCAGTTCTTC.

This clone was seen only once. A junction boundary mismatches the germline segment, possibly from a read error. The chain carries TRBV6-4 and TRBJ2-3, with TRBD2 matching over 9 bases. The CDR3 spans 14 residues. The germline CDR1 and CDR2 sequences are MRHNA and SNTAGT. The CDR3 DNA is TGTGCCGGCAGTGAGCGGGGGGGCACAGATACGCAGTATTTT. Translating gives CAGSERGGTDTQYF.

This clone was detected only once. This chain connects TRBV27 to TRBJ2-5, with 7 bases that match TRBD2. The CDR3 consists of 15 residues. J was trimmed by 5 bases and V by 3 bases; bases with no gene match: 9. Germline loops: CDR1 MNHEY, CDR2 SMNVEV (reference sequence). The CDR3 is CASSFRLAGMETQYF. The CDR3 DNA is TGTGCCAGCAGTTTCAGACTAGCTGGGATGGAGACCCAGTACTTC.

The DNA of the CDR3 is TGTGCCAGCAGCGGGACTAGCGGGGAAGATACGCAGTATTTT. This encodes CASSGTSGEDTQYF. The V and J genes are TRBV9 and TRBJ2-3; 12 positions agree with TRBD2. The germline gives CDR1 SGDLS, CDR2 YYNGEE. This CDR3 region has 14 residues. Trimming took 3 bases from V and 5 from J; bases not matched to a gene: 1.

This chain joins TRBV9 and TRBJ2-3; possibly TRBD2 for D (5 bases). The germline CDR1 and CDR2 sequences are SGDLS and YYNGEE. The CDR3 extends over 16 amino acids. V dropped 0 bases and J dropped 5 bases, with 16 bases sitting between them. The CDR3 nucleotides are TGTGCCAGCAGCGTAGCACTAGAGATCAGTGGAGATACGCAGTATTTT. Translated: CASSVALEISGDTQYF.

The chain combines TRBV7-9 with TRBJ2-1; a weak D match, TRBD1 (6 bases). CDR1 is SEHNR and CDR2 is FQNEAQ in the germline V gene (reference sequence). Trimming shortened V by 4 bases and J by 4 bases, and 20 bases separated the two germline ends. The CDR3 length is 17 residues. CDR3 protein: CASSSGLMGAIYNEQFF. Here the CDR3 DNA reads TGTGCCAGCAGCTCGGGATTGATGGGGGCAATATACAATGAGCAGTTCTTC.

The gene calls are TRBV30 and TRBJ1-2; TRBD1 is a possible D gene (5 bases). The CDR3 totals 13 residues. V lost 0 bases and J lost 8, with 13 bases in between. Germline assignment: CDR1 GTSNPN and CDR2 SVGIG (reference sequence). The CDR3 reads CAWSVSDSGGYTF. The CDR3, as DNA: TGTGCCTGGAGTGTATCCGACAGTGGAGGCTACACCTTC.

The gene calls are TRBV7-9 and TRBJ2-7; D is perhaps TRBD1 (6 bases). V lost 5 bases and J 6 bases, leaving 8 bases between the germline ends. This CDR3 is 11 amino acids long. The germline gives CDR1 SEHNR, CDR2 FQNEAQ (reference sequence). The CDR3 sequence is CASSIRGEQYF. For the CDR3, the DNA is TGTGCCAGCAGCATCAGGGGCGAGCAGTACTTC.